This T cell receptor (beta chain) is drawn from a study of brain T cells in children with intractable seizures. General observations from the study: Only CDR3 sequence similarity suggested viral specificity, without known HCMV serostatus.

About this clone itself: Its antigen is as yet unknown.

This table comes from immunoSEQ multiplex PCR, and its TCRdb copy is limited to in-frame clones, with some not included. The repertoire includes about 64,000 clones, 90% to 96% of them detected once, and more than 0.35% sits in the top ten. The V end lost 0 bases, the J end lost 1 base, and 7 bases lay between the germline ends. The CDR3 is 15 amino acids. The germline V gene encodes CDR1 MNHEY and CDR2 SVGEGT. At least one anti-epileptic drug was given before surgery. The source material was peripheral blood, sampled at surgery. This receptor was identified in a boy in the first two years of life with focal cortical dysplasia and intractable seizures. V and J are TRBV6-2 or TRBV6-3 and TRBJ1-5; D is perhaps TRBD1 (6 bases). The DNA of the CDR3 is TGTGCCAGCAGTTACTCCGGACAGAGCAATCAGCCCCAGCATTTT. This encodes CASSYSGQSNQPQHF.